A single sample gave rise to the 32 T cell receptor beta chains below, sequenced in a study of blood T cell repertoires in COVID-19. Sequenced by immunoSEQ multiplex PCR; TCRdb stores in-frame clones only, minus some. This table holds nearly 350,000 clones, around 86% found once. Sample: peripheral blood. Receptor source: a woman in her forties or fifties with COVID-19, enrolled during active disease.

The chain's CDR3 is CASSLAASGRGNEQFF. The CDR3 nucleotides read TGTGCCAGCAGCTTGGCCGCTAGCGGGAGAGGCAATGAGCAGTTCTTC. This rearrangement joins TRBV5-4 to TRBJ2-1, with 10 bases lining up with TRBD2. CDR1 is SGHNT and CDR2 is YYREEE in the germline V gene (reference sequence). CDR3 length: 16 amino acids. Germline trimming cut 0 bases from V and 6 bases from J; bases unmatched to any gene: 6.

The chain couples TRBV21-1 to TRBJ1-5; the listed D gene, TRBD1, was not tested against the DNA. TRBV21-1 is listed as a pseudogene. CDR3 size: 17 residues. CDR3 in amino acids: CASTSGNRGLSNQPQHF. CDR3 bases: TGTGCCAGCACCAGTGGGAATAGGGGGCTTAGCAATCAGCCCCAGCATTTT.

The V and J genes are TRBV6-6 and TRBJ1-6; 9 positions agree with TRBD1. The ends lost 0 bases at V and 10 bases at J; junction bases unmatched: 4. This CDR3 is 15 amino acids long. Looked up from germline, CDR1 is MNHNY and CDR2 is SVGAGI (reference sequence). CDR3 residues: CASSYSTDRGSPLHF. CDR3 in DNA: TGTGCCAGCAGTTACTCGACGGACAGGGGATCACCCCTCCACTTT.

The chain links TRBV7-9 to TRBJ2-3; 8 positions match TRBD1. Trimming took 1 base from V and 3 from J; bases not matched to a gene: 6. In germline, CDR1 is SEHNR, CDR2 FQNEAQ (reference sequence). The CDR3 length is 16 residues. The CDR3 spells CASSLGDRRATDTQYF. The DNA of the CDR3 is TGTGCCAGCAGCTTAGGGGACAGGCGAGCGACAGATACGCAGTATTTT.

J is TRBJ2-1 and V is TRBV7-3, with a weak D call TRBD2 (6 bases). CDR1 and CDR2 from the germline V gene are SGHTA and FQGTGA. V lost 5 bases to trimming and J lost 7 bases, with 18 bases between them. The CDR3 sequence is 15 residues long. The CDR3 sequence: CASSPGLATGNEQFF. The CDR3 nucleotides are TGTGCCAGCAGCCCGGGACTGGCGACTGGGAATGAGCAGTTCTTC.

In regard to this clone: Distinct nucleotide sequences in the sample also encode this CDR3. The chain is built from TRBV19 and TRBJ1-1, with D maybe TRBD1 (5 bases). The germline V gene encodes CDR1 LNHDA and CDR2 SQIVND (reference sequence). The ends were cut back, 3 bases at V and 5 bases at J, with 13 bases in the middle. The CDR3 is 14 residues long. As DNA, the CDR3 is TGTGCCAGTAGTATCGGGACGGGGAGGACTGAAGCTTTCTTT. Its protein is CASSIGTGRTEAFF. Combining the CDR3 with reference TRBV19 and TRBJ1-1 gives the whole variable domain DGGITQSPKYLFRKEGQNVTLSCEQNLNHDAMYWYRQDPGQGLRLIYYSQIVNDFQKGDIAEGYSVSREKKESFPLTVTSAQKNPTAFYLCASSIGTGRTEAFFGQGTRLTVV.

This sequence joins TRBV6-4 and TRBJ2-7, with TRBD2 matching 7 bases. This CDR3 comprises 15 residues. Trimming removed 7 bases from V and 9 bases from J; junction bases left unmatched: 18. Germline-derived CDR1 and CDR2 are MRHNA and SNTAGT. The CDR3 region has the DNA TGTGCCAGCAAAATTTGCTTAGGGGAGGGGCTAGGGCAGTACTTC. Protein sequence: CASKICLGEGLGQYF.

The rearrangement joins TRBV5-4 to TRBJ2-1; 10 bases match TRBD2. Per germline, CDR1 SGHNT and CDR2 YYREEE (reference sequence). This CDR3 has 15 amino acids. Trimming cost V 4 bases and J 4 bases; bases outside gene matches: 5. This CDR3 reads CASSTWTSGYNEQFF. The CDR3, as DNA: TGTGCCAGCAGCACCTGGACTAGCGGTTACAATGAGCAGTTCTTC. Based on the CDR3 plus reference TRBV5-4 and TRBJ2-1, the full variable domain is ETGVTQSPTHLIKTRGQQVTLRCSSQSGHNTVSWYQQALGQGPQFIFQYYREEENGRGNFPPRFSGLQFPNYSSELNVNALELDDSALYLCASSTWTSGYNEQFFGPGTRLTVL.

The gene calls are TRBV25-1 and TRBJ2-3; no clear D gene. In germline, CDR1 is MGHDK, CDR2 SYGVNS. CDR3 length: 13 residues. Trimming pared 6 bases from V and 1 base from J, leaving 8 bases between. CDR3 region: CASRPTGTDTQYF. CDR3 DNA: TGTGCCAGCAGACCCACAGGCACAGATACGCAGTATTTT. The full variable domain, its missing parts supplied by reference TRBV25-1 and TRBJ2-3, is EADIYQTPRYLVIGTGKKITLECSQTMGHDKMYWYQQDPGMELHLIHYSYGVNSTEKGDLSSESTVSRIRTEHFPLTLESARPSHTSQYLCASRPTGTDTQYFGPGTRLTVL.

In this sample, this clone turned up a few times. CDR3 DNA: TGTGCCAGCAGCTGGACTAGCGGGACGTCCTACGAGCAGTACTTC. Its translation: CASSWTSGTSYEQYF. The V call is TRBV7-2, the J call TRBJ2-7; 12 positions match TRBD2. The CDR3 spans 15 residues. Per the germline V gene, CDR1 is SGHTA and CDR2 is FQGNSA. V trimming: 4 bases; J trimming: 1 base; junction bases outside the gene matches: 2.

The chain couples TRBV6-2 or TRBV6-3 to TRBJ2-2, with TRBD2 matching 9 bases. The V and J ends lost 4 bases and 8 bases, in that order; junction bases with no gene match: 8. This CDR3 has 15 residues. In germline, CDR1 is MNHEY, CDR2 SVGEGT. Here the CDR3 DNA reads TGTGCCAGCAGTTTTGTAGCGGGAGTGCGTGGGGAGCTGTTTTTT. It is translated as CASSFVAGVRGELFF.

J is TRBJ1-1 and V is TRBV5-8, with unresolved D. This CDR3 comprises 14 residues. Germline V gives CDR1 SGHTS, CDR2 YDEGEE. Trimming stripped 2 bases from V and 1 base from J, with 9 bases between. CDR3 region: CASSFQVGNTEAFF. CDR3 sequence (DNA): TGTGCCAGCAGCTTTCAGGTCGGGAACACTGAAGCTTTCTTT.

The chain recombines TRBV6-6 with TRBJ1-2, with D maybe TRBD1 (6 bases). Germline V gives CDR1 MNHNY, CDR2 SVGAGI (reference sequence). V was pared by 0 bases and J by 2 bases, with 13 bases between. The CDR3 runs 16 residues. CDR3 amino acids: CASSYSRQGKNYGYTF. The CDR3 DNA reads TGTGCCAGCAGTTACTCGCGGCAGGGGAAAAACTATGGCTACACCTTC.

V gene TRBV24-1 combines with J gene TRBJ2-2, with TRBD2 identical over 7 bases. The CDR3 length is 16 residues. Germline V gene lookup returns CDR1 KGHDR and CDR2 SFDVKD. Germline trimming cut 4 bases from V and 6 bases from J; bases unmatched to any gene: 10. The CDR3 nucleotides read TGTGCCACCAGTGAGGGGGGGAGAGGCTGGCCCGGGGAGCTGTTTTTT. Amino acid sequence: CATSEGGRGWPGELFF.

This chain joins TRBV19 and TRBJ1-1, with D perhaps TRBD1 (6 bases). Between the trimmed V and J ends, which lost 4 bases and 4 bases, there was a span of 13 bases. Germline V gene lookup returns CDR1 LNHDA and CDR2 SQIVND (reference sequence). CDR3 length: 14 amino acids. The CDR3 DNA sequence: TGTGCCAGTAGTAGCAGGGGAGGGGGCACTGAAGCTTTCTTT. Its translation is CASSSRGGGTEAFF.

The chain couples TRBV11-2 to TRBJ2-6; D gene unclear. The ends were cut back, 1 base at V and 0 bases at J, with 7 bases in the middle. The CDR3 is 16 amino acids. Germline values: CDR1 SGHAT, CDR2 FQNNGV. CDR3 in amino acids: CASSLVFRSGANVLTF. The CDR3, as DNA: TGTGCCAGCAGCTTAGTCTTCCGCTCTGGGGCCAACGTCCTGACTTTC.

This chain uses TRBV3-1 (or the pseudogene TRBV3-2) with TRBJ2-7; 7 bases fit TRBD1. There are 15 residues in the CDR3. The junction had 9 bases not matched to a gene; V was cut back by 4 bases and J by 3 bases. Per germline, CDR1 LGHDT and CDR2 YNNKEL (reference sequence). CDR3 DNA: TGTGCCAGCAGCCCCCGGGACAGCAACCACTACGAGCAGTACTTC. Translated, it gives CASSPRDSNHYEQYF.

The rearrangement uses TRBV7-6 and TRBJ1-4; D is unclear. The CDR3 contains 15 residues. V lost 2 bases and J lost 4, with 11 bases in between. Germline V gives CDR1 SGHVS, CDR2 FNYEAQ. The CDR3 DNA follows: TGTGCCAGCAGCTTACGGCAAGAGGGTAATGAAAAACTGTTTTTT. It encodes CASSLRQEGNEKLFF.

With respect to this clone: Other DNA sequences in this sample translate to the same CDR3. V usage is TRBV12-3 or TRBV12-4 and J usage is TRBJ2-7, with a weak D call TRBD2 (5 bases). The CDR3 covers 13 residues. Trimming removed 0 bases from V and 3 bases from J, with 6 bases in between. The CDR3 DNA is TGTGCCAGCAGTTTAGCAACTAGCTACGAGCAGTACTTC. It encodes CASSLATSYEQYF.

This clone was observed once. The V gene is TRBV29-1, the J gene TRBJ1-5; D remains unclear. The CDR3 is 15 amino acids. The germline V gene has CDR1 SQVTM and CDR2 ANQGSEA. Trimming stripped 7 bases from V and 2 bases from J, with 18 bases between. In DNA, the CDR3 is TGCAGCGACCCGGGATCCCTAACTTGCAATCAGCCCCAGCATTTT. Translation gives CSDPGSLTCNQPQHF.

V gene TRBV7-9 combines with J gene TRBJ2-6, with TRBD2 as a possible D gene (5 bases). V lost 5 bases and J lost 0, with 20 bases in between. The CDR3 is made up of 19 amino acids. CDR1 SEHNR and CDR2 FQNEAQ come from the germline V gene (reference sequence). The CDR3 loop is CASSIWRRTGLSGANVLTF. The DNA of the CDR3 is TGTGCCAGCAGCATATGGAGGAGAACCGGCCTCTCTGGGGCCAACGTCCTGACTTTC.

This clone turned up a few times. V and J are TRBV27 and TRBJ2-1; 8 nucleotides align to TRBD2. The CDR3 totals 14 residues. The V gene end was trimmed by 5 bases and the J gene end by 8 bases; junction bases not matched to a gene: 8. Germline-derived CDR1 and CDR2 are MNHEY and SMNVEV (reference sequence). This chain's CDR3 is CASSPEGLEYEQFF. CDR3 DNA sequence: TGTGCCAGCAGTCCAGAGGGACTAGAATATGAGCAGTTCTTC.

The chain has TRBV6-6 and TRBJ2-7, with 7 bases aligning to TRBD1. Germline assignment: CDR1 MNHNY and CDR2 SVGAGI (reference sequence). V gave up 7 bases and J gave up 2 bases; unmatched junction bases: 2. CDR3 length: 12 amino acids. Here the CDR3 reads CASNDRAYEQYF. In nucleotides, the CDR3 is TGTGCCAGCAACGACAGGGCCTACGAGCAGTACTTC.

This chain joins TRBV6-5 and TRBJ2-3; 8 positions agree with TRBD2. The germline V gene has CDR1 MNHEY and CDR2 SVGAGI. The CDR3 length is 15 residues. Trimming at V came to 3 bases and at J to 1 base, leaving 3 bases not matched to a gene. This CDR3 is CASSYRRGGTDTQYF. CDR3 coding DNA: TGTGCCAGCAGTTATCGGCGGGGGGGCACAGATACGCAGTATTTT.

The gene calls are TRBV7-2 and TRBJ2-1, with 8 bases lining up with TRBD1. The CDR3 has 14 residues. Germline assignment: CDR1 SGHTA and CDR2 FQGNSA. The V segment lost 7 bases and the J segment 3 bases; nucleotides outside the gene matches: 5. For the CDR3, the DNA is TGTGCCAGCATTAGGACAGGGAGCTACAATGAGCAGTTCTTC. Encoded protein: CASIRTGSYNEQFF.

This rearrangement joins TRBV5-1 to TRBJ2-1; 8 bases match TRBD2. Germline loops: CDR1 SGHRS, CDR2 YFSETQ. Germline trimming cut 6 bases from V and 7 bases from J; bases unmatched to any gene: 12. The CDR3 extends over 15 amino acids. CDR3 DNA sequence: TGCGCCAGCATCGCCGGGACTAGTACGATGAATGAGCAGTTCTTC. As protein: CASIAGTSTMNEQFF.

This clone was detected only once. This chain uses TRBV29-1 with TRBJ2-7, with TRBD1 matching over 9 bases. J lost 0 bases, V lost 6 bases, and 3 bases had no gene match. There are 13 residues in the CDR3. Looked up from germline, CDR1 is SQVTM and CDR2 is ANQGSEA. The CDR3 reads CSVQGANSYEQYF. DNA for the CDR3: TGCAGCGTACAGGGGGCGAACTCCTACGAGCAGTACTTC.

The CDR3 DNA is TGTGCCACCAGTGATTTGCCTAGCGGGAGGGCTCAGTTCTTC. It is translated as CATSDLPSGRAQFF. V gene TRBV24-1 combines with J gene TRBJ2-1; TRBD2 aligns across 12 bases. Germline CDR1 KGHDR, CDR2 SFDVKD. Trimming took 0 bases from V and 13 from J; bases not matched to a gene: 3. This CDR3 region has 14 residues.

DNA of the CDR3: TGCGCCAGCAGCCAAGTTCCGCTTAATAGCGAGGAGCAGTACTTC. Residues: CASSQVPLNSEEQYF. V and J are TRBV4-3 and TRBJ2-7, with D perhaps matching TRBD2 (5 bases). The CDR3 length is 15 residues. The germline V gene encodes CDR1 LGHNA and CDR2 YSLEER. Trimming took off 1 base at V and 7 bases at J, with 17 bases between the two ends.

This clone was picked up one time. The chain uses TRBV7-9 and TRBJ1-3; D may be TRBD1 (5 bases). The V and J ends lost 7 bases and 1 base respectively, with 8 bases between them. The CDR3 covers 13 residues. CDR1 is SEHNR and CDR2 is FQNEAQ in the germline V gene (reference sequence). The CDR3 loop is CASKGTSGNTIYF. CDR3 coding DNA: TGTGCCAGCAAGGGGACTTCTGGAAACACCATATATTTT.

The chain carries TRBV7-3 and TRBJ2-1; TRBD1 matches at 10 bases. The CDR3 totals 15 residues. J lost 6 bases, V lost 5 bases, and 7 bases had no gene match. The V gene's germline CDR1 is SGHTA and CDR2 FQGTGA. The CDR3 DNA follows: TGTGCCAGCAGCCTGCAAAGGACAGGGGGCAATGAGCAGTTCTTC. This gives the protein CASSLQRTGGNEQFF.

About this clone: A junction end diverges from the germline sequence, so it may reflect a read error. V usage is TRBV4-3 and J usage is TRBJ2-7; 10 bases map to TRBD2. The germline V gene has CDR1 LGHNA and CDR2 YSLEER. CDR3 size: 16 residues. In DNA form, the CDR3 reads TGCGCCAGCAGCGAAGAAGCGGGGGGGGCCTCCTACGAGCAGTACTTC. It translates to CASSEEAGGASYEQYF.